The present entry profiles one T cell receptor (beta chain) with its context. The data were obtained in a study of cytotoxic CD8 clonotypes in ibrutinib-treated CLL. The CDR3 is 17 residues long. The germline V gene has CDR1 SGHRS and CDR2 YFSETQ. Trimming removed 7 bases from V and 8 bases from J, with 27 bases in between. The protocol was immunoSEQ multiplex PCR, while the TCRdb copy is restricted to in-frame clones and leaves out a portion. The repertoire includes over 100,000 clones, 80% to 90% of them detected once, and roughly 1.9% sits in the top ten. The source of this sequence is a human donor with chronic lymphocytic leukemia. The chain combines TRBV5-1 with TRBJ1-4; no definite D call. The sample consisted of PBMCs, taken after 24 months of ibrutinib treatment. Here the CDR3 reads CASSEGRAHSSTEKLFF. The CDR3 DNA is TGCGCCAGCTCCGAGGGTAGGGCCCACTCATCCACAGAAAAACTGTTTTTT. Supplemented by reference TRBV5-1 and TRBJ1-4, the full variable domain reads KAGVTQTPRYLIKTRGQQVTLSCSPISGHRSVSWYQQTPGQGLQFLFEYFSETQRNKGNFPGRFSGRQFSNSRSEMNVSTLELGDSALYLCASSEGRAHSSTEKLFFGSGTQLSVL.